Following are 9 T cell receptor beta chains from one sample sequenced in a study of blood T cell repertoires in COVID-19. Method: immunoSEQ multiplex PCR; TCRdb's copy keeps in-frame clones and lacks some. The sample lists 150,000 to 200,000 clones; 82% were seen once. Specimen: peripheral blood. The receptors originated from a human donor with acute or convalescent COVID-19. The donor label of this sample is uncertain.

DNA of the CDR3: TGTGCCATCATTACAGGAGATGGCTACACCTTC. It specifies CAIITGDGYTF. The chain has TRBV10-3 and TRBJ1-2; the D gene is possibly TRBD1 (5 bases). This CDR3 has 11 amino acids. The germline CDR1 and CDR2 sequences are ENHRY and SYGVKD. Trimming stripped 7 bases from V and 6 bases from J, with 9 bases between.

This chain uses TRBV9 with TRBJ2-1; 9 bases agree with TRBD2. Trimming at V came to 0 bases and at J to 9 bases, leaving 10 bases not matched to a gene. This CDR3 region has 16 residues. Germline CDR1 SGDLS, CDR2 YYNGEE. The CDR3 protein is CASSVVGGRAGGEQFF. The CDR3 nucleotides read TGTGCCAGCAGCGTAGTAGGCGGGAGGGCCGGTGGTGAGCAGTTCTTC.

This rearrangement joins TRBV6-5 to TRBJ1-5, with D tentatively TRBD1 (5 bases). The CDR3 extends over 14 amino acids. Looked up from germline, CDR1 is MNHEY and CDR2 is SVGAGI. V lost 2 bases and J lost 5, with 10 bases in between. The CDR3 loop reads CASSYGEGYQPQHF. The CDR3 nucleotides read TGTGCCAGCAGTTACGGGGAGGGGTATCAGCCCCAGCATTTT.

The chain couples TRBV5-1 to TRBJ2-3; tentatively, D is TRBD1 (6 bases). This CDR3 comprises 12 residues. Germline CDR1 SGHRS, CDR2 YFSETQ. V dropped 2 bases and J dropped 10 bases, with 11 bases sitting between them. The CDR3 protein is CASSFHRVSQYF. The CDR3 coding sequence is TGCGCCAGCAGCTTTCACAGGGTCTCGCAGTATTTT.

This clone was counted a few times. This chain links TRBV19 with TRBJ2-7; 10 bases fit TRBD2. The CDR3 spans 15 residues. Trimming took 5 bases from V and 2 from J; bases not matched to a gene: 6. Germline CDR1 is LNHDA and CDR2 is SQIVND (reference sequence). The CDR3 nucleotides are TGTGCCAGTAGTTACTCAGCGGGAGGGACCTACGAGCAGTACTTC. It codes for CASSYSAGGTYEQYF.

The chain uses TRBV5-1 and TRBJ1-2; possible D gene TRBD1, 5 bases. The CDR3 extends over 14 amino acids. The V end lost 4 bases, the J end lost 6 bases, and 16 bases lay between the germline ends. The germline gives CDR1 SGHRS, CDR2 YFSETQ. Here the CDR3 DNA reads TGCGCCAGCAGCCCGGGGGGTGGAACTAATGGCTACACCTTC. This sequence encodes CASSPGGGTNGYTF.

The CDR3 bases are TGTGCCAGCAGTTTTCCCCGGACAGGGGTGAGTACTGAAGCTTTCTTT. Its protein product is CASSFPRTGVSTEAFF. J is TRBJ1-1 and V is TRBV28; TRBD1 aligns across 9 bases. Germline CDR1 is MDHEN and CDR2 is SYDVKM. V lost 3 bases to trimming and J lost 5 bases; unmatched junction nucleotides: 10. The CDR3 consists of 16 residues.

Only a few counts were recorded for this clone. The chain uses TRBV18 and TRBJ2-2; no reliable D call. This CDR3 is 13 amino acids long. The V gene's germline CDR1 is KGHSH and CDR2 LQKENI. V was trimmed by 3 bases and J by 4 bases, leaving 6 bases between them. CDR3 region: CASSPGSTGELFF. CDR3 DNA sequence: TGTGCCAGCTCACCGGGCAGCACCGGGGAGCTGTTTTTT.

V is TRBV11-2 and J is TRBJ2-2; 10 bases fit TRBD1. V lost 5 bases, J lost 8 bases, and 11 bases stayed unmatched. This CDR3 is built from 16 residues. CDR1 and CDR2 (germline): SGHAT, FQNNGV. The DNA for the CDR3 is TGTGCCAGCAGCAATTCCCGACAGGGGGCTTCGGGGGAGCTGTTTTTT. This translates into CASSNSRQGASGELFF. Drawing the rest from reference TRBV11-2 and TRBJ2-2, the complete variable domain is EAGVAQSPRYKIIEKRQSVAFWCNPISGHATLYWYQQILGQGPKLLIQFQNNGVVDDSQLPKDRFSAERLKGVDSTLKIQPAKLEDSAVYLCASSNSRQGASGELFFGEGSRLTVL.